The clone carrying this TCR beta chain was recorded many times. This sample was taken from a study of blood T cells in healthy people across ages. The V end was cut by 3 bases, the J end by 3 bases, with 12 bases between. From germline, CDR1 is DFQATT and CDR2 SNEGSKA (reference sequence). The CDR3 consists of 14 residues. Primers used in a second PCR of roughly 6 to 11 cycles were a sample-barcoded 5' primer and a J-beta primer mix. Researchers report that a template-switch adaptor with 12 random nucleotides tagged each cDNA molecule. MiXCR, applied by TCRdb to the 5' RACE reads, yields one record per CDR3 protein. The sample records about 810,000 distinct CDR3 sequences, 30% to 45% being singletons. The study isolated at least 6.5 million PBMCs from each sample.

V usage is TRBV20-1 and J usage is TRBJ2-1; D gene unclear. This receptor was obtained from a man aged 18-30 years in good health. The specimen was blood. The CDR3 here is CSARDRPNYNEQFF. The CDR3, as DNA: TGCAGTGCTAGGGACCGACCAAACTACAATGAGCAGTTCTTC.